These 26 T cell receptor beta chains were all obtained from the same sample, sequenced in a study of monozygotic twins with inflammatory bowel disease. Each CDR3 protein gets one entry in TCRdb, which reprocessed the 5' RACE reads and gives no DNA. The data show over 110,000 distinct CDR3 sequences, and the top ten clones hold 2.4%. Sequenced input: blood. The receptors were gathered from a human donor with ulcerative colitis or Crohn's disease, or a healthy co-twin of an affected twin (not recorded which).

The J gene is TRBJ2-7, the V gene TRBV27; TCRdb's D gene call, TRBD1, goes unchecked for lack of DNA. The CDR3 length is 16 residues. Germline V gene sequence: CDR1 MNHEY, CDR2 SMNVEV (reference sequence). The CDR3 is CASSLLGQGDPYEQYF.

This chain uses TRBV5-6 with TRBJ1-2. Germline-derived CDR1 and CDR2 are SGHDT and YYEEEE. This CDR3 comprises 14 residues. CDR3: CASTGSGSIYGYTF.

The V call is TRBV7-2, the J call TRBJ2-3; TCRdb gives TRBD2 as the D gene, but with no DNA this cannot be confirmed. Per the germline V gene, CDR1 is SGHTA and CDR2 is FQGNSA. This CDR3 spans 16 amino acids. CDR3: CASSLSGGSRTDTQYF.

The V call is TRBV18, the J call TRBJ1-1. Germline CDR1 reads KGHSH; CDR2 reads LQKENI. CDR3 length: 15 amino acids. Here the CDR3 reads CASSPPRAANTEAFF.

V usage is TRBV7-7 and J usage is TRBJ2-2; there is no DNA to check the TCRdb D call of TRBD1. Germline assignment: CDR1 SSHAT and CDR2 FNYEAQ (reference sequence). The CDR3 covers 18 residues. The CDR3 spells CASSLVRGRTANTGELFF.

The chain has TRBV18 and TRBJ1-1. The germline gives CDR1 KGHSH, CDR2 LQKENI. The CDR3 is 13 residues long. The CDR3: CASSPTPNAEAFF.

V and J are TRBV4-2 and TRBJ2-5; the TCRdb call, TRBD1, lacks DNA for checking. This CDR3 is built from 15 residues. CDR1 and CDR2 (germline): LGHNA, YNFKEQ. The CDR3 spells CASSPGAGSAETQYF.

The chain links TRBV7-9 to TRBJ2-1. Germline CDR1 SEHNR, CDR2 FQNEAQ (reference sequence). The CDR3 runs to 16 residues. CDR3 sequence reads: CASSLALAGSYNEQFF.

CDR3 loop: CASSSFRTGGAGELFF. This rearrangement joins TRBV5-1 to TRBJ2-2; lacking DNA, the TRBD1 call made by TCRdb goes unchecked. The V gene's germline CDR1 is SGHRS and CDR2 YFSETQ. CDR3 size: 16 residues.

The chain recombines TRBV20-1 with TRBJ2-5; TCRdb outputs TRBD1, but without DNA this stays unchecked. The CDR3 contains 15 residues. The V gene's germline CDR1 is DFQATT and CDR2 SNEGSKA (reference sequence). CDR3 loop: CSARELAGRKETQYF.

The CDR3 region is CASSYRGGRGETQYF. The chain combines TRBV6-5 with TRBJ2-5; with no DNA, the TCRdb D assignment of TRBD1 cannot be verified. CDR1 is MNHEY and CDR2 is SVGAGI in the germline V gene. The CDR3 contains 15 residues.

V usage is TRBV20-1 and J usage is TRBJ1-2. This CDR3 has 13 amino acids. The germline gives CDR1 DFQATT, CDR2 SNEGSKA (reference sequence). CDR3 sequence reads: CSHRLPANYGYTF.

The chain carries TRBV7-9 and TRBJ2-7; the D call of TRBD1 rests on TCRdb alone, since no DNA is present to check it. The CDR3 length is 15 residues. Germline loops: CDR1 SEHNR, CDR2 FQNEAQ (reference sequence). The CDR3 is CASSLARGNSYEQYF.

This CDR3 is CASRKITRDASGDFRADTQYF. V usage is TRBV5-1 and J usage is TRBJ2-3; checking the TCRdb D call of TRBD2 is not possible without DNA. Germline V gene data show CDR1 as SGHRS and CDR2 as YFSETQ. The CDR3 runs to 21 residues. Variable domain in full (rest from reference TRBV5-1 and TRBJ2-3): KAGVTQTPRYLIKTRGQQVTLSCSPISGHRSVSWYQQTPGQGLQFLFEYFSETQRNKGNFPGRFSGRQFSNSRSEMNVSTLELGDSALYLCASRKITRDASGDFRADTQYFGPGTRLTVL.

The chain has TRBV18 and TRBJ2-7; there is no DNA to check the TCRdb D call of TRBD1. The length of the CDR3 is 14 residues. The germline CDR1 and CDR2 sequences are KGHSH and LQKENI. The CDR3 spells CASSPAGQGYEQYF.

CDR3 amino acids: CASSSSGGIYNEQFF. This chain joins TRBV12-3 or TRBV12-4 and TRBJ2-1; TCRdb indicates TRBD1, and absent DNA this call remains unverified. This CDR3 has 15 residues.

The genes are TRBV27 and TRBJ2-2; the TCRdb call, TRBD1, lacks DNA for checking. Per germline, CDR1 MNHEY and CDR2 SMNVEV (reference sequence). The CDR3 length is 20 residues. CDR3 region: CASSLKPGAYRVSNTGELFF.

The genes are TRBV9 and TRBJ1-2; TCRdb selects TRBD1, and the lack of DNA leaves this call unchecked. The germline gives CDR1 SGDLS, CDR2 YYNGEE. The CDR3 loop spans 15 amino acids. The CDR3 reads CASSVVGDRGDGYTF.

The chain links TRBV29-1 to TRBJ2-7; TCRdb outputs TRBD1, but without DNA this stays unchecked. The CDR3 sequence is 14 residues long. Germline CDR1 reads SQVTM; CDR2 reads ANQGSEA. This CDR3 is CSVVLVDSEYEQYF.

This chain joins TRBV20-1 and TRBJ2-7. The CDR3 sequence is 15 residues long. CDR1 is DFQATT and CDR2 is SNEGSKA in the germline V gene (reference sequence). The CDR3: CSASRMGFQVNEQYF.

This chain joins TRBV12-3 or TRBV12-4 and TRBJ2-7; TCRdb returns TRBD2, unconfirmable since there is no DNA. The CDR3 has 16 residues. CDR3 in amino acids: CASSFAMAGGLWEQYF.

The chain uses TRBV24-1 and TRBJ2-3; TCRdb reports TRBD2, a call that lacks DNA to check it against. CDR1 is KGHDR and CDR2 is SFDVKD in the germline V gene. The CDR3 runs to 14 residues. The CDR3 protein is CATSTSGPTDTQYF.

The chain couples TRBV7-2 to TRBJ2-5; TCRdb lists TRBD1, though no DNA is available to test this call. The CDR3 has 14 amino acids. Germline V CDR1 and CDR2: SGHTA, FQGNSA. This CDR3 reads CATTPPQQKETQYF.

J is TRBJ2-7 and V is TRBV11-2; there is no DNA to check the TCRdb D call of TRBD2. The V gene's germline CDR1 is SGHAT and CDR2 FQNNGV. The CDR3 covers 15 residues. The chain's CDR3 is CASSPTAGDWYEQYF.

This sequence joins TRBV2 and TRBJ1-1; TCRdb names TRBD1, which stays unverified in the absence of DNA. CDR1 is SNHLY, CDR2 FYNNEI, per germline. The CDR3 is 15 amino acids. The CDR3 sequence: CASTRWTGDDTEAFF.

The chain joins TRBV20-1 to TRBJ2-1; TCRdb names TRBD2, which stays unverified in the absence of DNA. This CDR3 has 13 amino acids. Germline V gives CDR1 DFQATT, CDR2 SNEGSKA (reference sequence). The CDR3 loop is CSARTSGGNEQFF.